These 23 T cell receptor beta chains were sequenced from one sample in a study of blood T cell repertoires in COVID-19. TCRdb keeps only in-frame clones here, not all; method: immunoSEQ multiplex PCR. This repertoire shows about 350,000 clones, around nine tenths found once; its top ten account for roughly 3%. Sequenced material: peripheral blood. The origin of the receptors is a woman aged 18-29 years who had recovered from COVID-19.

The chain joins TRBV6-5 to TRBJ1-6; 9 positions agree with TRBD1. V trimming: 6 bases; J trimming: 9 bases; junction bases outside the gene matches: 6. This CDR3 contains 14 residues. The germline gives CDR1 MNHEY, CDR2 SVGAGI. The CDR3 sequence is CASRRGQGVSPLHF. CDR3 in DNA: TGTGCCAGCAGGAGGGGACAGGGCGTTTCACCCCTCCACTTT.

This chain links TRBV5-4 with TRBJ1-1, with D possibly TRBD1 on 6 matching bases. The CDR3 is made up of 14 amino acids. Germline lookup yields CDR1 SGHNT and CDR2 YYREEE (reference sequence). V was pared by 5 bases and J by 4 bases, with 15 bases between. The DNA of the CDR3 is TGTGCCAGCAGGGTCACAGGGCGCGGCACTGAAGCTTTCTTT. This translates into CASRVTGRGTEAFF.

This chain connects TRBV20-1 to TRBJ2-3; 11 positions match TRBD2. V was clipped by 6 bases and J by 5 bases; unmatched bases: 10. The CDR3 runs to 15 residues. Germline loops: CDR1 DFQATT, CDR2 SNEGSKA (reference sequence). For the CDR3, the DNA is TGCAGTGCAAGTAGCGGGAGGGCCGAAGGAGATACGCAGTATTTT. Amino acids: CSASSGRAEGDTQYF.

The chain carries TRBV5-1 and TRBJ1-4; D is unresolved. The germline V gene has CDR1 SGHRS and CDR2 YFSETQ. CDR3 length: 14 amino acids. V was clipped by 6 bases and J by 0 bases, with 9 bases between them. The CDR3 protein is CASTSWPTNEKLFF. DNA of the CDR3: TGCGCCAGCACCTCGTGGCCAACTAATGAAAAACTGTTTTTT. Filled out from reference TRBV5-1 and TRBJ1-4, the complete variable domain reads KAGVTQTPRYLIKTRGQQVTLSCSPISGHRSVSWYQQTPGQGLQFLFEYFSETQRNKGNFPGRFSGRQFSNSRSEMNVSTLELGDSALYLCASTSWPTNEKLFFGSGTQLSVL.

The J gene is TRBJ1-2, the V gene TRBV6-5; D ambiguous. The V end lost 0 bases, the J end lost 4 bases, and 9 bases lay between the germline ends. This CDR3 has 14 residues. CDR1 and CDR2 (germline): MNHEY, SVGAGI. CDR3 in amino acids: CASSYSDGSYGYTF. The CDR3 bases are TGTGCCAGCAGTTACTCAGACGGGTCCTATGGCTACACCTTC.

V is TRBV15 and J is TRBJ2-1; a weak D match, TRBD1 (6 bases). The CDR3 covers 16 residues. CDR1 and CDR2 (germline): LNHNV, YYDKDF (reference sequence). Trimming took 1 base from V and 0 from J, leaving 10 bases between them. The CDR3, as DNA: TGTGCCACCAGCAGAGTAGGGGGAAGCTCCTACAATGAGCAGTTCTTC. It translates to CATSRVGGSSYNEQFF.

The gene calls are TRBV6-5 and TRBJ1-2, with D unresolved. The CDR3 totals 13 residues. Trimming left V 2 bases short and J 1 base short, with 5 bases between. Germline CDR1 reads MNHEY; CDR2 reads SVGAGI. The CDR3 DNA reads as TGTGCCAGCAGTTACCACAGTAACTATGGCTACACCTTC. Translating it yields CASSYHSNYGYTF.

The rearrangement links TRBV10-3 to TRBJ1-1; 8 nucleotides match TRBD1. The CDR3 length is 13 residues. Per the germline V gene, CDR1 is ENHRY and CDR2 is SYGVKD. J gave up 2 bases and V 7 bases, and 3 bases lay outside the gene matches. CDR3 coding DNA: TGTGCCATCAAGGGACAGGATAACACTGAAGCTTTCTTT. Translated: CAIKGQDNTEAFF.

This CDR3 reads CASSFMGGNEQFF. The CDR3 DNA reads as TGTGCCAGCAGCTTTATGGGGGGCAATGAGCAGTTCTTC. V is TRBV5-4 and J is TRBJ2-1; D may be TRBD2 (6 bases). The CDR3 extends over 13 amino acids. Trimming pared 2 bases from V and 6 bases from J, leaving 9 bases between. Germline V gene sequence: CDR1 SGHNT, CDR2 YYREEE (reference sequence).

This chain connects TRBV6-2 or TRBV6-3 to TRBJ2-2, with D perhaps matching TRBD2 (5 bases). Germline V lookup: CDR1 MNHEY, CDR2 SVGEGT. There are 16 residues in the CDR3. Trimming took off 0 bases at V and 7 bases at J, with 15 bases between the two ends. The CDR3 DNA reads TGTGCCAGCAGTTACTCGAGGGTGGAGATGAGCGGGGAGCTGTTTTTT. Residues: CASSYSRVEMSGELFF.

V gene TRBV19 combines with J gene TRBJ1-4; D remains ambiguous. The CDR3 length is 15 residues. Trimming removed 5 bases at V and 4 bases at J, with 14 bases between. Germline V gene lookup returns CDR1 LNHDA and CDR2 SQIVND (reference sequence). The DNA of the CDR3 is TGTGCCAGTAGTCAGTGGTATGGAGGTAATGAAAAACTGTTTTTT. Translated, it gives CASSQWYGGNEKLFF.

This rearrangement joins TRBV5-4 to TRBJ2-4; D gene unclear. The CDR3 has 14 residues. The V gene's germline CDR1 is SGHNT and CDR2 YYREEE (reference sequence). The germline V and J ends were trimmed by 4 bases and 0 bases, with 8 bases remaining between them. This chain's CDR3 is CASSIPGAKNIQYF. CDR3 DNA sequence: TGTGCCAGCAGCATCCCCGGAGCCAAAAACATTCAGTACTTC.

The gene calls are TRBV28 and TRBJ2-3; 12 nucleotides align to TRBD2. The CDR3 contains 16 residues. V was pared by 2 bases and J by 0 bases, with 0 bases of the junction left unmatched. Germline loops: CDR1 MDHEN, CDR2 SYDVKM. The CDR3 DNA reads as TGTGCCAGCAGTTTAGGACTAGCGGGAAGCACAGATACGCAGTATTTT. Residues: CASSLGLAGSTDTQYF.

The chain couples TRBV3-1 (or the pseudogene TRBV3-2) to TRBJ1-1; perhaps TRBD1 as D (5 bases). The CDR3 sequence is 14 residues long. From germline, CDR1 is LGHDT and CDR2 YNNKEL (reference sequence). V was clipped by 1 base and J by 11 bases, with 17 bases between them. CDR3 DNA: TGTGCCAGCAGCCAAGGGCCGGGGGTAAGTATGGCTTTCTTT. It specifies CASSQGPGVSMAFF.

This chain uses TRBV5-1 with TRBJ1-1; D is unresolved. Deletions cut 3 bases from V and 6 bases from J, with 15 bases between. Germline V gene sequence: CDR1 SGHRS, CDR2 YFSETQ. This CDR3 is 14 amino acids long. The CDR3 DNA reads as TGCGCCAGCAGCTGGAGGGCGGGTCAGGCTGAAGCTTTCTTT. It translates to CASSWRAGQAEAFF.

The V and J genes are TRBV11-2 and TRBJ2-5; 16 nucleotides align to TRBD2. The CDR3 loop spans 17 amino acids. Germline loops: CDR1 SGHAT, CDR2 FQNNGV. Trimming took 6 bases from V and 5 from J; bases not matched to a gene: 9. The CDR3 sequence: CASRKGLAGGEWETQYF. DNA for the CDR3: TGTGCCAGCAGAAAGGGACTAGCGGGAGGGGAGTGGGAGACCCAGTACTTC.

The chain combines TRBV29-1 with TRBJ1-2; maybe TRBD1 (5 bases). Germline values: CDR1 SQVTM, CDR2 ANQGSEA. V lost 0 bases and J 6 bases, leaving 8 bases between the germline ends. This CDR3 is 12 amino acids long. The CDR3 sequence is CSVEDPGDGYTF. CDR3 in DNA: TGCAGCGTTGAAGACCCGGGGGATGGCTACACCTTC.

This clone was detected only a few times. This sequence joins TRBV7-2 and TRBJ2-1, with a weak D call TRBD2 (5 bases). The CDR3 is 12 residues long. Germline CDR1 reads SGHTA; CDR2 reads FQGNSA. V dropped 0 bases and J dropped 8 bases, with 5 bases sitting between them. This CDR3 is CASSLARDEQFF. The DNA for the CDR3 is TGTGCCAGCAGCTTAGCGAGGGATGAGCAGTTCTTC.

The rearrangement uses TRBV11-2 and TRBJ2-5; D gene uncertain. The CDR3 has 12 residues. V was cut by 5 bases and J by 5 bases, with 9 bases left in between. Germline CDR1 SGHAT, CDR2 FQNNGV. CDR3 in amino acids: CASSPNRETQYF. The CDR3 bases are TGTGCCAGCAGCCCCAACCGGGAGACCCAGTACTTC.

The CDR3 nucleotides read TGCGCCAGCGCGCCCCGGGACAGGGTCGTCGAGCAGTACGTC. It specifies CASAPRDRVVEQYV. This sequence joins TRBV23-1 and TRBJ2-7; 9 bases map to TRBD1. TRBV23-1 is designated an ORF whose function remains uncertain. This CDR3 spans 14 amino acids. Unmatched junction bases numbered 11, after V lost 8 bases and J lost 6 bases.

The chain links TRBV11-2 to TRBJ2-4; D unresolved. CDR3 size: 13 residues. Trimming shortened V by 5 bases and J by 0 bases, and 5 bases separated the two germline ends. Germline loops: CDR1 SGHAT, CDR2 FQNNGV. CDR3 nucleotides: TGTGCCAGCAGCAACATAGCCAAAAACATTCAGTACTTC. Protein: CASSNIAKNIQYF.

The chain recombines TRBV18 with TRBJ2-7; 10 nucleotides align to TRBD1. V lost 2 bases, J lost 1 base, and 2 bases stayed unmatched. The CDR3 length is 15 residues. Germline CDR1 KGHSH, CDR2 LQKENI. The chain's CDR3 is CASSPVGQGSYEQYV. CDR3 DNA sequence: TGTGCCAGCTCACCAGTGGGACAGGGGTCCTACGAGCAGTACGTC.

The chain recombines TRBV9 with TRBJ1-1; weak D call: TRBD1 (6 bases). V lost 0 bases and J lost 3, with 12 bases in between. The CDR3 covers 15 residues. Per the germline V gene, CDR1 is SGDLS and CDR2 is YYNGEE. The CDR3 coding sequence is TGTGCCAGCAGCGTAGGGGGGGGCGAGGACACTGAAGCTTTCTTT. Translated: CASSVGGGEDTEAFF.